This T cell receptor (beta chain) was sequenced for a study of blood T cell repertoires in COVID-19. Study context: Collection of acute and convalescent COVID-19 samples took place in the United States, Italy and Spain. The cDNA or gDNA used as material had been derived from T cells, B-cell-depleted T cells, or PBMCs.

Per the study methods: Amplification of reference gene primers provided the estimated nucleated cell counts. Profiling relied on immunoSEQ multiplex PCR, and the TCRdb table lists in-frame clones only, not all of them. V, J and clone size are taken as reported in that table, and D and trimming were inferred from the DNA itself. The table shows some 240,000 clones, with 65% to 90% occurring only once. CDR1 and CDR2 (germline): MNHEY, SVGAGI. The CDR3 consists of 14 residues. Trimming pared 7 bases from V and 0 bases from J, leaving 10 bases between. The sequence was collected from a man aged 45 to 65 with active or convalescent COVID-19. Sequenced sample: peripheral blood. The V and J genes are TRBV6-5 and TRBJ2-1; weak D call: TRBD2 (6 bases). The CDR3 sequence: CASKAGYSYNEQFF. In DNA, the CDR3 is TGTGCCAGCAAGGCGGGGTACTCCTACAATGAGCAGTTCTTC.